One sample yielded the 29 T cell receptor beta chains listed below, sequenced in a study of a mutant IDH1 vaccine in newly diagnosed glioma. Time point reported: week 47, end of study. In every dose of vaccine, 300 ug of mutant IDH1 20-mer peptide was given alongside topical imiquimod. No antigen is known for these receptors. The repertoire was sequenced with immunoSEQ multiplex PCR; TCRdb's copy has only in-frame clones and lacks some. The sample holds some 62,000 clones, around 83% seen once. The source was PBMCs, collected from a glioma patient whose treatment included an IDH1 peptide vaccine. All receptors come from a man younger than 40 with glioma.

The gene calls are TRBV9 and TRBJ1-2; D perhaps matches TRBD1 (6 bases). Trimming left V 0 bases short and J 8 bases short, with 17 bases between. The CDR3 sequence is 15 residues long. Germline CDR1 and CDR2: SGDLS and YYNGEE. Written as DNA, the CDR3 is TGTGCCAGCAGCGTAGTCGCTGTACAGGGTCAGGGCTACACCTTC. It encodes CASSVVAVQGQGYTF. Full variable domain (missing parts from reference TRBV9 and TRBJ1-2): DSGVTQTPKHLITATGQRVTLRCSPRSGDLSVYWYQQSLDQGLQFLIQYYNGEERAKGNILERFSAQQFPDLHSELNLSSLELGDSALYFCASSVVAVQGQGYTFGSGTRLTVV.

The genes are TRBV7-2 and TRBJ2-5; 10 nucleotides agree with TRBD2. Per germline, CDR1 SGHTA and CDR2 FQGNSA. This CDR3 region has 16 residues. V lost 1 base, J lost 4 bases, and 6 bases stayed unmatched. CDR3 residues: CASSLVGSGGGETQYF. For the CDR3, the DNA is TGTGCCAGCAGCTTAGTAGGCAGCGGGGGGGGAGAGACCCAGTACTTC. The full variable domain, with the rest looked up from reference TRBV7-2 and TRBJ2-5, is GAGVSQSPSNKVTEKGKDVELRCDPISGHTALYWYRQSLGQGLEFLIYFQGNSAPDKSGLPSDRFSAERTGGSVSTLTIQRTQQEDSAVYLCASSLVGSGGGETQYFGPGTRLLVL.

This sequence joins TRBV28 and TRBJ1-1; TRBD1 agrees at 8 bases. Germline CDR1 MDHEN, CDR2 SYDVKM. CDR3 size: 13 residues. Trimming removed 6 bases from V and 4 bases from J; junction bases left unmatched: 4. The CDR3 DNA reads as TGTGCCAGCAGGCTGGGACAGGCCACTGAAGCTTTCTTT. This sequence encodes CASRLGQATEAFF.

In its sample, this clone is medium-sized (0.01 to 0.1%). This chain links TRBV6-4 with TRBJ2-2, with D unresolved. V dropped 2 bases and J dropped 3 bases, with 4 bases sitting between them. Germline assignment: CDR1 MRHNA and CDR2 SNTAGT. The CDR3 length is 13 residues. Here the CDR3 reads CASSDRDTGELFF. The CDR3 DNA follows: TGTGCCAGCAGTGACAGGGACACCGGGGAGCTGTTTTTT.

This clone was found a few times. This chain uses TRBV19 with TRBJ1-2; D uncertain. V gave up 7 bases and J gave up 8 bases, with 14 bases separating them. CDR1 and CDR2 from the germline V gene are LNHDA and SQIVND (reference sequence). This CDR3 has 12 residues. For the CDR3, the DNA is TGTGCCAGTACCGACGGACGGAAGGGCTACACCTTC. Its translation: CASTDGRKGYTF.

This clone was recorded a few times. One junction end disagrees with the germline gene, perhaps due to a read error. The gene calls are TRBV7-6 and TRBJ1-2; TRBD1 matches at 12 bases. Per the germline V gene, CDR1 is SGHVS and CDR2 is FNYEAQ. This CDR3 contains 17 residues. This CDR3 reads CASSSGTGGAMDYRYTF. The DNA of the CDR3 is TGTGCCAGCAGCTCCGGGACAGGGGGCGCGATGGACTATCGCTACACCTTC.

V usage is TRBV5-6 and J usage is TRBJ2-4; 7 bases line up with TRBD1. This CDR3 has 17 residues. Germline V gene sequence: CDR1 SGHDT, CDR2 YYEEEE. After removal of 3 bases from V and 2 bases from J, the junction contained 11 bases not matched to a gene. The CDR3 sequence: CASSSLQGSGTKNIQYF. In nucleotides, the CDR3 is TGTGCCAGCAGCTCCCTACAGGGGTCAGGGACCAAAAACATTCAGTACTTC. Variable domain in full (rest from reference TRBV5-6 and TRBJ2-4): DAGVTQSPTHLIKTRGQQVTLRCSPKSGHDTVSWYQQALGQGPQFIFQYYEEEERQRGNFPDRFSGHQFPNYSSELNVNALLLGDSALYLCASSSLQGSGTKNIQYFGAGTRLSVL.

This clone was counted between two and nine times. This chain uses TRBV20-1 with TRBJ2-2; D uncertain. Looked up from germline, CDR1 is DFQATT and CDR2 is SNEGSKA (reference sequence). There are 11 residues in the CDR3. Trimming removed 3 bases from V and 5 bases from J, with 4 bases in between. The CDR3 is CSASRTGELFF. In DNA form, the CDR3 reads TGCAGTGCTAGTAGGACCGGGGAGCTGTTTTTT.

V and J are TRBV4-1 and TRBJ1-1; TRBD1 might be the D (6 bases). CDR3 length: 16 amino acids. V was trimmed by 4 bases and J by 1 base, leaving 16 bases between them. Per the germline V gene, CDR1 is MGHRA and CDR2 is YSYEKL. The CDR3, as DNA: TGCGCCAGCAGCCGCTTCTCCGGGACACCGAACACTGAAGCTTTCTTT. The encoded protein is CASSRFSGTPNTEAFF.

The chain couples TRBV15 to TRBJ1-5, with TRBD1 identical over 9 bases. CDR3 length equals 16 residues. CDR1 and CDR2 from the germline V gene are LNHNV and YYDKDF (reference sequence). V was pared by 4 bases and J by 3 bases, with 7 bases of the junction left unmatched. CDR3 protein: CATSKGTGGSNQPQHF. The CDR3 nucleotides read TGTGCCACCAGCAAAGGTACAGGGGGCTCCAATCAGCCCCAGCATTTT.

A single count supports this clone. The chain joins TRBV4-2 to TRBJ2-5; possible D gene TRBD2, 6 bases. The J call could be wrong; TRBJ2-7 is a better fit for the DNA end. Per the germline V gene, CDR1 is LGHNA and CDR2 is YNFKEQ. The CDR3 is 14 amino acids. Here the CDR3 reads CASSQVGGFYEQYF. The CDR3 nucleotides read TGTGCCAGCAGCCAAGTCGGGGGATTCTACGAGCAGTACTTC.

The CDR3 DNA follows: TGTGCCAGCAGTTACAGGGGGTACCAAGAGACCCAGTACTTC. Encoded protein: CASSYRGYQETQYF. V usage is TRBV6-6 and J usage is TRBJ2-5, with D tentatively TRBD1 (6 bases). Per the germline V gene, CDR1 is MNHNY and CDR2 is SVGAGI (reference sequence). CDR3 size: 14 residues. Trimming removed 2 bases at V and 0 bases at J, with 7 bases between.

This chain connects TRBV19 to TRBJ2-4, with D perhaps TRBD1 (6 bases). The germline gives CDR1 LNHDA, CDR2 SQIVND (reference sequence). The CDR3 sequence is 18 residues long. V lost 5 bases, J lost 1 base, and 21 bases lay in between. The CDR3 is CASSLRFQAQGAKNIQYF. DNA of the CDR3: TGTGCCAGTAGTCTCCGGTTTCAGGCTCAGGGGGCCAAAAACATTCAGTACTTC.

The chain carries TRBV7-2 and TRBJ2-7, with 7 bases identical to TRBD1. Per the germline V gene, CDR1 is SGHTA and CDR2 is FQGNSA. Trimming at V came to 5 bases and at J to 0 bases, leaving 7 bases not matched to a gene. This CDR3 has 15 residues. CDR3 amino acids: CASSHYRGRSYEQYF. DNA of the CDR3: TGTGCCAGCAGCCATTACAGGGGCCGCTCCTACGAGCAGTACTTC.

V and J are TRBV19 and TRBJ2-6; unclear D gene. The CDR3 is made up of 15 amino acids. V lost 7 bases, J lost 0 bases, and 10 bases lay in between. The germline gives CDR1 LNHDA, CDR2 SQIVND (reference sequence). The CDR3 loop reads CASNEHRSGANVLTF. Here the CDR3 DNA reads TGTGCCAGTAACGAACACCGCTCTGGGGCCAACGTCCTGACTTTC.

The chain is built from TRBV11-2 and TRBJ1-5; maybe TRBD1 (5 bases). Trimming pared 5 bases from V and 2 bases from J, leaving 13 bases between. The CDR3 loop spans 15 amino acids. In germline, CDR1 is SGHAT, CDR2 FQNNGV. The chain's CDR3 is CASSDSGDGNQPQHF. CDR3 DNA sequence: TGTGCCAGCAGCGACTCCGGGGACGGCAATCAGCCCCAGCATTTT.

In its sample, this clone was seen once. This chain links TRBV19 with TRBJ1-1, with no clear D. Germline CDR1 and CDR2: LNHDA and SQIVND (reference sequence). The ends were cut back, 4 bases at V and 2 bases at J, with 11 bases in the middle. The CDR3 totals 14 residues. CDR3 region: CASSSNSLNTEAFF. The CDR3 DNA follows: TGTGCCAGTAGTAGCAACAGCTTAAACACTGAAGCTTTCTTT.

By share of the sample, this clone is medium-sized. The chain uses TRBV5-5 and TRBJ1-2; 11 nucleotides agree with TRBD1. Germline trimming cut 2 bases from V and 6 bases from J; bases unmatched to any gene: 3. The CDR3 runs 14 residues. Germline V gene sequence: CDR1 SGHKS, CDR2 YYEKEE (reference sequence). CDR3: CASSFWTGGDGYTF. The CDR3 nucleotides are TGTGCCAGCAGCTTTTGGACAGGGGGCGATGGCTACACCTTC.

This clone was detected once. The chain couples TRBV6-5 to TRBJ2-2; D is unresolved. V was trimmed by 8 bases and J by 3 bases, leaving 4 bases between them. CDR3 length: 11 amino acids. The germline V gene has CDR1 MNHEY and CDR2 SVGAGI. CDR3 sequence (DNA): TGTGCCAGCTCGGACACCGGGGAGCTGTTTTTT. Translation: CASSDTGELFF.

CDR3 sequence reads: CASSVVYGDRDEQFF. The CDR3 DNA reads TGTGCCAGCAGCGTAGTATATGGGGATCGGGATGAGCAGTTCTTC. V and J are TRBV9 and TRBJ2-1; D uncertain. CDR3 length: 15 residues. Trimming shortened V by 0 bases and J by 8 bases, and 15 bases separated the two germline ends. Germline assignment: CDR1 SGDLS and CDR2 YYNGEE.

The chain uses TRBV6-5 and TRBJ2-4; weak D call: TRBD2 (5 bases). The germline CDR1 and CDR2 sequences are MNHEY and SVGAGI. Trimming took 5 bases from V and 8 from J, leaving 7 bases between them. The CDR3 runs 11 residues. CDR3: CASSQADIQYF. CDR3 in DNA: TGTGCCAGCAGTCAAGCGGACATTCAGTACTTC.

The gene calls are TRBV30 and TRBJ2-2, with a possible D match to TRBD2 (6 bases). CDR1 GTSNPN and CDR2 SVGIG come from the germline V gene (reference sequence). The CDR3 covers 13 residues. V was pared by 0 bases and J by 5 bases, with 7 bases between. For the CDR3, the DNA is TGTGCCTGGAGTGTACTAGCAACCGGGGAGCTGTTTTTT. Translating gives CAWSVLATGELFF.

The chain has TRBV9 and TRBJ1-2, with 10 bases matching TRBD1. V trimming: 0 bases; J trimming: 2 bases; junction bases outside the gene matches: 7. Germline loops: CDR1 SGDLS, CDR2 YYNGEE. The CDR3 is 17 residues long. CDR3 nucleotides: TGTGCCAGCAGCGTAGCTACTGGGACAGGGGTAAACTATGGCTACACCTTC. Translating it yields CASSVATGTGVNYGYTF.

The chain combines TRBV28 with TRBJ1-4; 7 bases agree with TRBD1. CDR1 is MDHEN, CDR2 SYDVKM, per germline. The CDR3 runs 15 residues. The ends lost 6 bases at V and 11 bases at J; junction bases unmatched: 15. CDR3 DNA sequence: TGTGCCAGCAGCTACGACAGGGATTCAGTTGGGAAACTGTTTTTT. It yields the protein CASSYDRDSVGKLFF. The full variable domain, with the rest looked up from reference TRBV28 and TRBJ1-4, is DVKVTQSSRYLVKRTGEKVFLECVQDMDHENMFWYRQDPGLGLRLIYFSYDVKMKEKGDIPEGYSVSREKKERFSLILESASTNQTSMYLCASSYDRDSVGKLFFGSGTQLSVL.

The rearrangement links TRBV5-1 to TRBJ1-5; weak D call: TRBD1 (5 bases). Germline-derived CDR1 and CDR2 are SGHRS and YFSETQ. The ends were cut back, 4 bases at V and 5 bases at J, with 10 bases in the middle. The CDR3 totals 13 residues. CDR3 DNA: TGCGCCAGCAGCCGGGGGGGAGATCAGCCCCAGCATTTT. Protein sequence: CASSRGGDQPQHF.

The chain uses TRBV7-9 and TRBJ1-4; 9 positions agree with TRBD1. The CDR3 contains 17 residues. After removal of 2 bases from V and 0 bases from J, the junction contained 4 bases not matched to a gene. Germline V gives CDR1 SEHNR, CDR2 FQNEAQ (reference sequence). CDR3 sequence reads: CASSLPRDRATNEKLFF. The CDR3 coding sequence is TGTGCCAGCAGCTTACCCCGGGACAGGGCAACTAATGAAAAACTGTTTTTT.

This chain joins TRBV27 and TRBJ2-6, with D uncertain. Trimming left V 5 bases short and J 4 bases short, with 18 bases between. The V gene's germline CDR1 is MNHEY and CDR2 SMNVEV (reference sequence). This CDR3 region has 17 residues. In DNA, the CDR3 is TGTGCCAGCAGTCCGCGGACCCTGTGGTCCGGGGCCAACGTCCTGACTTTC. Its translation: CASSPRTLWSGANVLTF. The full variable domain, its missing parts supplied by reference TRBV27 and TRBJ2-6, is EAQVTQNPRYLITVTGKKLTVTCSQNMNHEYMSWYRQDPGLGLRQIYYSMNVEVTDKGDVPEGYKVSRKEKRNFPLILESPSPNQTSLYFCASSPRTLWSGANVLTFGAGSRLTVL.

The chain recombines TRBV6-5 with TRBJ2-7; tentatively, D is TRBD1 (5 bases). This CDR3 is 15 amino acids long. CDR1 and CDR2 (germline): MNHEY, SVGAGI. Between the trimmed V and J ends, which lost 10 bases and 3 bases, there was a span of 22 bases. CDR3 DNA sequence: TGTGCCACCATCCACTTCCAGGGAATAGGCTACGAGCAGTACTTC. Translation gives CATIHFQGIGYEQYF.

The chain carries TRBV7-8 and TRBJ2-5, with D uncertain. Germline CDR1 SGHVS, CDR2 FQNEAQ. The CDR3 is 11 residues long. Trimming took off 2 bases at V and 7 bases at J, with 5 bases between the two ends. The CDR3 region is CASSLWWTQYF. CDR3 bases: TGTGCCAGCAGCTTATGGTGGACCCAGTACTTC.